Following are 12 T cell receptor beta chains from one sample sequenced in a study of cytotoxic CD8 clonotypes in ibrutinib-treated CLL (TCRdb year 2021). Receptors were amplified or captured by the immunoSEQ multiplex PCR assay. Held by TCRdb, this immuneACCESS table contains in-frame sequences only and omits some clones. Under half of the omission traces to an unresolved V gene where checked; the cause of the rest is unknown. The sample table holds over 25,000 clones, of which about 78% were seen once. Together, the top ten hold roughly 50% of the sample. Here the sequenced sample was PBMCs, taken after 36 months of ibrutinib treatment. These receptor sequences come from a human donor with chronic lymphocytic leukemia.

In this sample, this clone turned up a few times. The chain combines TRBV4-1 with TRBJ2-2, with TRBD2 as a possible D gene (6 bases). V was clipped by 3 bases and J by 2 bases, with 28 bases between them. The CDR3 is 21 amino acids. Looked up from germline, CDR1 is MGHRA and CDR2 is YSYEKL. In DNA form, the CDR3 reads TGCGCCAGCAGCCAGGGCCTAGGTTGGACTATGGCGGCCAAAAACACCGGGGAGCTGTTTTTT. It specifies CASSQGLGWTMAAKNTGELFF.

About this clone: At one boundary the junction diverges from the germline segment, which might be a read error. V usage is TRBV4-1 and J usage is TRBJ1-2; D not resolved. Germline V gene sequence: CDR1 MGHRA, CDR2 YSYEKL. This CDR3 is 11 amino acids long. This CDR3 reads CASSQGPIPHF. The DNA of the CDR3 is TGCGCCAGCAGCCAAGGACCTATTCCTCACTTC.

The DNA for the CDR3 is TGTGCCAGCAGCCTGGACAGGGGACTCGGTCGCTATGGCTACACCTTC. Its protein is CASSLDRGLGRYGYTF. This rearrangement joins TRBV9 to TRBJ1-2; the match to TRBD1 covers 9 bases. Germline V gene lookup returns CDR1 SGDLS and CDR2 YYNGEE. Trimming removed 4 bases from V and 4 bases from J; junction bases left unmatched: 11. This CDR3 spans 16 amino acids.

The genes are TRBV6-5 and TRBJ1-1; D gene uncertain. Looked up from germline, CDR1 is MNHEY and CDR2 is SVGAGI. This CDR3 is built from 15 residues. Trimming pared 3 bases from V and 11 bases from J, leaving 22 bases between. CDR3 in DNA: TGTGCCAGCAGTTATTCCAACTCGGGGTCTCTGGGGGCTTTCTTT. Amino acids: CASSYSNSGSLGAFF.

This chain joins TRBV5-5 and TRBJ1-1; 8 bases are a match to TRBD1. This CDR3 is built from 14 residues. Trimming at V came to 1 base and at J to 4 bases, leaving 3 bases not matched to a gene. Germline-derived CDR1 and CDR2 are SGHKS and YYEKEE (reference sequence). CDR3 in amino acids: CASSLWQGATEAFF. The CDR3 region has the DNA TGTGCCAGCAGCTTGTGGCAGGGGGCCACTGAAGCTTTCTTT.

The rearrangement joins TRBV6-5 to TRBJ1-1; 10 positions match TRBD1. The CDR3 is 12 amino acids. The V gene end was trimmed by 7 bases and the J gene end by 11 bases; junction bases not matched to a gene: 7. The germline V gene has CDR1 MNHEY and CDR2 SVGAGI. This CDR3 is CASTKTGGTAFF. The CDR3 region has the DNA TGTGCCAGCACTAAGACAGGGGGCACGGCTTTCTTT.

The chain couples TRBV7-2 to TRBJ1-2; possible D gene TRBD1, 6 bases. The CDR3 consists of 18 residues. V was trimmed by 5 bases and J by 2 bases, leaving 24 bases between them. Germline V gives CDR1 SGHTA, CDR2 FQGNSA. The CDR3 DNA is TGTGCCAGCAGCCCCCCCGGAGGCGGGGGCTCTACGAACTATGGCTACACCTTC. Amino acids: CASSPPGGGGSTNYGYTF.

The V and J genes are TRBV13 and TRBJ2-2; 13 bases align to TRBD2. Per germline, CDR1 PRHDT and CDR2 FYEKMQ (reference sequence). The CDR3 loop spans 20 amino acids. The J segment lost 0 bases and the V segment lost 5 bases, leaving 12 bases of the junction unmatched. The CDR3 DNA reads TGTGCCAGCAGCCTCGAATCTACTAGCGGGGGGGATTCGAACACCGGGGAGCTGTTTTTT. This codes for CASSLESTSGGDSNTGELFF.

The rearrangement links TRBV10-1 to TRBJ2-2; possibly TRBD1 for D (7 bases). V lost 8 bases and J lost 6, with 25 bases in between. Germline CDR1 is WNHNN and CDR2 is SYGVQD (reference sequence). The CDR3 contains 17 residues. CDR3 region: CASSGTVHRGGSGELFF. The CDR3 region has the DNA TGCGCCAGCTCAGGGACAGTACATCGAGGAGGGTCCGGGGAGCTGTTTTTT.

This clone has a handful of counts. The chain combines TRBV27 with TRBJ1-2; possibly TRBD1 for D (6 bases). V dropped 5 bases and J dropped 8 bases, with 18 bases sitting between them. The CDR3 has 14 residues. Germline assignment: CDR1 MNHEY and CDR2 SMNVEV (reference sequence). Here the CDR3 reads CASSMDSSVPGYTF. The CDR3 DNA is TGTGCCAGCAGTATGGACAGCTCAGTACCCGGCTACACCTTC.

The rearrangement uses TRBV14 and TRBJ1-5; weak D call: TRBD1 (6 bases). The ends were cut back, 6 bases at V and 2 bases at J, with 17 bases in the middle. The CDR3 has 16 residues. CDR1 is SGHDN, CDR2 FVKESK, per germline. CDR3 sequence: CASSSTSGAGNQPQHF. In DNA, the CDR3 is TGTGCCAGCAGTTCCACCTCAGGGGCTGGCAATCAGCCCCAGCATTTT.

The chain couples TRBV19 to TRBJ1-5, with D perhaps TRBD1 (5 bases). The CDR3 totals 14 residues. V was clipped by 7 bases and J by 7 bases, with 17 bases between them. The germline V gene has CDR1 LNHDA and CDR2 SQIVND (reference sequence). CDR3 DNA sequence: TGTGCCAGTACCTCCTGGGGCGGGAACCAGCCCCAGCATTTT. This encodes CASTSWGGNQPQHF. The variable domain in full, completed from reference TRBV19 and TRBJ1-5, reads DGGITQSPKYLFRKEGQNVTLSCEQNLNHDAMYWYRQDPGQGLRLIYYSQIVNDFQKGDIAEGYSVSREKKESFPLTVTSAQKNPTAFYLCASTSWGGNQPQHFGDGTRLSIL.